This T cell receptor beta chain emerged from a study of PD-L1 blockade in urothelial cancer. Study-level background: Blood underwent analysis 3 weeks (second dose) and 6 weeks after treatment began.

Sample time point: pretreatment peripheral blood. Findings of the study overall: Lower than median blood TCR clonality before treatment predicted better survival.

Clones were read by immunoSEQ multiplex PCR, and TCRdb kept only the in-frame ones, dropping some. Among 70,000 to 100,000 clones listed, roughly 84% were seen once. Only a few counts were recorded for this clone. Its specificity is not known. V dropped 7 bases and J dropped 4 bases, with 13 bases sitting between them. This CDR3 is built from 13 residues. Germline V lookup: CDR1 MDHEN, CDR2 SYDVKM. The sequenced sample was PBMCs, obtained around atezolizumab (anti-PD-L1) treatment. The TCR sequence derives from a man in his sixties with urothelial cancer. The genes are TRBV28 and TRBJ1-2; D call uncertain. DNA of the CDR3: TGTGCCAGCACCGGAGGGCGTCGCTATGGCTACACCTTC. As protein: CASTGGRRYGYTF.